Here is one T cell receptor beta chain with its context. Its antigen target is currently unknown. No quality values exist for individual bases; no much larger clone is one base distant. The data are from a study of technical replicates of blood from a handful of donors (dated by TCRdb to about 2017). The CDR3 covers 16 residues, taking in both the cysteine and the phenylalanine. Kept here is only the CDR3 DNA, which spans 48 bases and is read in frame from base 1. Trimming takes 5 bases from V and 1 base from J, and the germline ends sit 18 bases apart. The germline V gene gives CDR1 as KGHSH and CDR2 as LQKENI. Preparation of the library involved the immunoSEQ multiplex PCR assay. The clones in this table, taken by TCRdb from immuneACCESS, are in-frame only. Not every clone is retained; where verified, under half of the shortfall comes from an unresolved V gene, and the cause of the rest is unknown. This sample lists approximately 75,000 clones; roughly 92% were detected once. The leading ten clones occupy 0.41% of the sample.

Recombination joined TRBV18 with TRBJ2-7; the D gene is perhaps TRBD2, on 6 matching bases. This TCR derives from a human donor in good health. The sequenced sample consisted of T cells isolated from PBMCs. The DNA sequence is as follows: TGTGCCAGCTCAATCTTGCCGGGACTCCGATCCTACGAGCAGTACTTC. Its product reads: CASSILPGLRSYEQYF.